This T cell receptor (delta chain) was captured by sequencing in a study of gamma-delta T cells after stem cell transplantation. Looked up from germline, CDR1 is TVYSNPD and CDR2 is GDNSRS (reference sequence). The V segment lost 3 bases and the J segment 0 bases; nucleotides outside the gene matches: 34. This CDR3 is 25 amino acids long. TCRdb redid clone calling on the RT-PCR reads using CATT. The table lists about 7,800 delta-chain clones, about 15% of them singletons. The TCR sequence derives from a human donor. It is not recorded whose cells these are; they may come from a transplant donor. Material: gamma-delta T cells. The chain carries TRDV3 and TRDJ2; 10 nucleotides line up with TRDD3. The chain's CDR3 is CAFQEGLPSRWGILGGGALTAQLFF. The CDR3 nucleotides are TGTGCCTTCCAAGAAGGCCTTCCTAGTCGGTGGGGGATACTAGGTGGAGGAGCTTTGACAGCACAACTCTTCTTT.